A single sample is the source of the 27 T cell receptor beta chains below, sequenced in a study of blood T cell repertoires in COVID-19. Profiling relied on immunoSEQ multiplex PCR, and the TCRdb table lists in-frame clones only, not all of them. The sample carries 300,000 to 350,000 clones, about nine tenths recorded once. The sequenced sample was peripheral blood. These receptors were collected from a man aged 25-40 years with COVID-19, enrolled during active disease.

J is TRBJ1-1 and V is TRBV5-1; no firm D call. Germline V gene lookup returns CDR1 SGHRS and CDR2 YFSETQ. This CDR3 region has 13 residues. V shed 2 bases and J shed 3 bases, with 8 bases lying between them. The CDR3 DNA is TGCGCCAGCAGCTTCCACAAGTACACTGAAGCTTTCTTT. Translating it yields CASSFHKYTEAFF.

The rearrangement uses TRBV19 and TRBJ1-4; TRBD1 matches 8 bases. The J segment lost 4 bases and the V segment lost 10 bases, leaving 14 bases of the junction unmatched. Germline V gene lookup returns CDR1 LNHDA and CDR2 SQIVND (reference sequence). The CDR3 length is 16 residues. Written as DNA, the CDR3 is TGTGCCACAGCCGGGACAGGAATCGCCTTTAATGAAAAACTGTTTTTT. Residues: CATAGTGIAFNEKLFF.

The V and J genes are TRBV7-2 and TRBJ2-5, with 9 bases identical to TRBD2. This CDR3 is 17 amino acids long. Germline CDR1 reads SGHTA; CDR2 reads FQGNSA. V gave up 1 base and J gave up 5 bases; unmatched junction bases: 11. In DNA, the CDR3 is TGTGCCAGCAGCTTAGGTGGTCTGCGGGAGGGAGGGGAGACCCAGTACTTC. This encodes CASSLGGLREGGETQYF.

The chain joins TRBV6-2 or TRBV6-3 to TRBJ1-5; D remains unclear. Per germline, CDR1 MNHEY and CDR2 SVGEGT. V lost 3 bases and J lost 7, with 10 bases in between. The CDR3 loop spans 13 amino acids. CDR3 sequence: CASSYPGGQPQHF. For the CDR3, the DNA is TGTGCCAGCAGTTATCCTGGCGGGCAGCCCCAGCATTTT.

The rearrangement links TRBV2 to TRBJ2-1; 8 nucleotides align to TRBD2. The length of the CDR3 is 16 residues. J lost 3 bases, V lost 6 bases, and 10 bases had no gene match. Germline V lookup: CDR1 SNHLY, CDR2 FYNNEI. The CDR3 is CASRPVGLVVYNEQFF. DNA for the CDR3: TGTGCCAGCAGGCCAGTGGGACTAGTCGTCTACAATGAGCAGTTCTTC.

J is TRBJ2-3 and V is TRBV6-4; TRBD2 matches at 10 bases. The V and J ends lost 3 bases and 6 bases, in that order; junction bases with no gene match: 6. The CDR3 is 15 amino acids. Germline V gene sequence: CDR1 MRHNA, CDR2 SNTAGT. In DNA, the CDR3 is TGTGCCAGCAGTGATCAAGCGGGAGGGAAGGATACGCAGTATTTT. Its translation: CASSDQAGGKDTQYF.

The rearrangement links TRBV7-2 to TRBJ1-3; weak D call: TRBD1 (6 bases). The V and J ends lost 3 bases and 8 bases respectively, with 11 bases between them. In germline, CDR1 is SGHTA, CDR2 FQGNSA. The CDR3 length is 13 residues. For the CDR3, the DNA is TGTGCCAGCAGCTTGGGGGCGCGGGACACCATATATTTT. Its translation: CASSLGARDTIYF. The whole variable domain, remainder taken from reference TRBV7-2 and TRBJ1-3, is GAGVSQSPSNKVTEKGKDVELRCDPISGHTALYWYRQSLGQGLEFLIYFQGNSAPDKSGLPSDRFSAERTGGSVSTLTIQRTQQEDSAVYLCASSLGARDTIYFGEGSWLTVV.

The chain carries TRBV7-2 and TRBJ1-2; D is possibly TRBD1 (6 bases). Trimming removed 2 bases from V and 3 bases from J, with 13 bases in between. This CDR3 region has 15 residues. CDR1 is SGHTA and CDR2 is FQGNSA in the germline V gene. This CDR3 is CASSLNQGQDYGYTF. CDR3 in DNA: TGTGCCAGCAGCTTAAACCAGGGGCAGGACTATGGCTACACCTTC.

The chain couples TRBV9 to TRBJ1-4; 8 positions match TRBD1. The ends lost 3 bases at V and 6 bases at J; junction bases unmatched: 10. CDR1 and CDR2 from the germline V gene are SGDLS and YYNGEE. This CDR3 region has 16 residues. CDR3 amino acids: CASSDGTGWLDEKLFF. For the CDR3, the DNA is TGTGCCAGCAGCGACGGGACAGGATGGTTGGATGAAAAACTGTTTTTT.

Written as DNA, the CDR3 is TGTGCCAGTCCACCCTTTATGGACAGGATTATATACAATGAGCAGTTCTTC. Its protein product is CASPPFMDRIIYNEQFF. The chain employs TRBV7-9 and TRBJ2-1, with 7 nucleotides matching TRBD1. The CDR3 sequence is 17 residues long. Germline CDR1 and CDR2: SEHNR and FQNEAQ (reference sequence). V trimming: 9 bases; J trimming: 4 bases; junction bases outside the gene matches: 18.

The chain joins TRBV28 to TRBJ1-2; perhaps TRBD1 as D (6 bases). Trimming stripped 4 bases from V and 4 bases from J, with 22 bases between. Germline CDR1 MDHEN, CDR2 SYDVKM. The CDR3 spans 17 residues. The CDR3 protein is CASSSPSGTPLGYGYTF. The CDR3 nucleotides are TGTGCCAGCAGTTCGCCCTCCGGGACACCGCTCGGCTATGGCTACACCTTC.

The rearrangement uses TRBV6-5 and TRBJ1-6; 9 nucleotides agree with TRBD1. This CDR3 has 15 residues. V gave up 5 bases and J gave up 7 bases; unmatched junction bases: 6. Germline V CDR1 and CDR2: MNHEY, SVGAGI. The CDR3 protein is CASSPRQGGNSPLHF. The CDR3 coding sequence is TGTGCCAGCAGTCCCCGACAGGGGGGGAATTCACCCCTCCACTTT.

CDR3 sequence reads: CASSTTGSGVYGYTF. CDR3 sequence (DNA): TGTGCCAGTAGTACGACAGGGTCAGGGGTCTATGGCTACACCTTC. The chain couples TRBV19 to TRBJ1-2; 7 bases are shared with TRBD1. The V gene end was trimmed by 4 bases and the J gene end by 4 bases; junction bases not matched to a gene: 9. CDR1 LNHDA and CDR2 SQIVND come from the germline V gene (reference sequence). CDR3 length: 15 residues. Full variable domain (remainder filled in from reference TRBV19 and TRBJ1-2): DGGITQSPKYLFRKEGQNVTLSCEQNLNHDAMYWYRQDPGQGLRLIYYSQIVNDFQKGDIAEGYSVSREKKESFPLTVTSAQKNPTAFYLCASSTTGSGVYGYTFGSGTRLTVV.

CDR3 sequence reads: CASSTALRYRDRGRGETQYF. DNA of the CDR3: TGTGCCAGCAGCACAGCACTAAGATACCGGGACAGGGGGCGTGGAGAGACCCAGTACTTC. The V and J genes are TRBV7-6 and TRBJ2-5, with 12 positions matching TRBD1. After removal of 5 bases from V and 4 bases from J, the junction contained 20 bases not matched to a gene. The CDR3 is made up of 20 amino acids. Germline loops: CDR1 SGHVS, CDR2 FNYEAQ.

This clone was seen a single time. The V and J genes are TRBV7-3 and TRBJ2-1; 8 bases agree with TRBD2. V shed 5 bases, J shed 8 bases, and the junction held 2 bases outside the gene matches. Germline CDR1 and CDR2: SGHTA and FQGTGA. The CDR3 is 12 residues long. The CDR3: CASSISGDEQFF. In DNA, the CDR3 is TGTGCCAGCAGCATTAGCGGGGATGAGCAGTTCTTC.

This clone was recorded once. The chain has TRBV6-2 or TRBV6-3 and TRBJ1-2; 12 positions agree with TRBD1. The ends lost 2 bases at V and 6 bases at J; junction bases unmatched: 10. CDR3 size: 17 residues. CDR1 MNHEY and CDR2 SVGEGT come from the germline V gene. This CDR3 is CASSYTNWDRGPDGYTF. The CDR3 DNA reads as TGTGCCAGCAGTTACACCAATTGGGACAGGGGGCCTGATGGCTACACCTTC.

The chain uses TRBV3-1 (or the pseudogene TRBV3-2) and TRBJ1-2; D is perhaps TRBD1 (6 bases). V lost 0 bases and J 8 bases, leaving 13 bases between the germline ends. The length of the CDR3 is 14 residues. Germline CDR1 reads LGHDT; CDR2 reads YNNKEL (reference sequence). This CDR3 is CASSQDGTTGGYTF. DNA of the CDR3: TGTGCCAGCAGCCAAGACGGGACAACTGGGGGCTACACCTTC.

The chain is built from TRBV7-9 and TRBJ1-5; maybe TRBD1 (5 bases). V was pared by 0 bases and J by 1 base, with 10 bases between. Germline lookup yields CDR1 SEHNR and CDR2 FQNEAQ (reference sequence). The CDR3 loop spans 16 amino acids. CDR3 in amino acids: CASSLATASSNQPQHF. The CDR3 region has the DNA TGTGCCAGCAGCTTAGCGACAGCGAGCAGCAATCAGCCCCAGCATTTT.

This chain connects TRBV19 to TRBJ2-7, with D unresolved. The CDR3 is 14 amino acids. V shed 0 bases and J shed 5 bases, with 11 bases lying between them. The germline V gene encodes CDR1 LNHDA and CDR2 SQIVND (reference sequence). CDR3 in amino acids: CASSIDLSVNEQYF. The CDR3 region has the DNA TGTGCCAGTAGTATAGATCTGTCAGTCAACGAGCAGTACTTC.

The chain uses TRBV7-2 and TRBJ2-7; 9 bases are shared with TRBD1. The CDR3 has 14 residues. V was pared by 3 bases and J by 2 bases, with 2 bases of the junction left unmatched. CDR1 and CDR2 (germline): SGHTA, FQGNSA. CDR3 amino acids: CASSFRQGAYEQYF. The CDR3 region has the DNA TGTGCCAGCAGCTTTCGACAGGGGGCCTACGAGCAGTACTTC.

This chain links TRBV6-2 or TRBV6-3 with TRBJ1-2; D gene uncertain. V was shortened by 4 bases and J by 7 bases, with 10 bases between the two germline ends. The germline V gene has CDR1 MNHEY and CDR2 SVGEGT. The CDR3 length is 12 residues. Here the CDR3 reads CASSSTSGGYTF. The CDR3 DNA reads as TGTGCCAGCAGTTCCACATCAGGTGGCTACACCTTC.

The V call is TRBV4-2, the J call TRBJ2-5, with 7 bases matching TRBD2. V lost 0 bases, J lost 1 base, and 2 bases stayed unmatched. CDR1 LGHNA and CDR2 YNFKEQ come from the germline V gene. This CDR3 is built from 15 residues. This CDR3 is CASSQDQRGQETQYF. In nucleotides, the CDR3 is TGTGCCAGCAGCCAAGACCAGCGGGGCCAAGAGACCCAGTACTTC.

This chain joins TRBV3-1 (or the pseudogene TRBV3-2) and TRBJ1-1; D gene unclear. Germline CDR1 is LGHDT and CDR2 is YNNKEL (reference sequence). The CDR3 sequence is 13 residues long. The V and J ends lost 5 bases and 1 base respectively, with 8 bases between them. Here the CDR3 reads CASSTTRNTEAFF. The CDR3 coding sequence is TGTGCCAGCAGCACTACCCGGAACACTGAAGCTTTCTTT.

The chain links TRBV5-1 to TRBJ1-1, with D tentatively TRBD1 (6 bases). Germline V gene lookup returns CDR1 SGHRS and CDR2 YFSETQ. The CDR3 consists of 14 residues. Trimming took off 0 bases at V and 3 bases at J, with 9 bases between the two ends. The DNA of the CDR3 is TGCGCCAGCAGCTTGGCACACAGGGACACTGAAGCTTTCTTT. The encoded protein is CASSLAHRDTEAFF.

CDR3 nucleotide sequence: TGTGCCAGCAGCTTAGGGGGACAGGGTTCTGGAAACACCATATATTTT. It specifies CASSLGGQGSGNTIYF. The chain links TRBV7-6 to TRBJ1-3; 9 bases fit TRBD1. The CDR3 has 16 residues. Germline trimming cut 1 base from V and 1 base from J; bases unmatched to any gene: 2. CDR1 is SGHVS, CDR2 FNYEAQ, per germline.

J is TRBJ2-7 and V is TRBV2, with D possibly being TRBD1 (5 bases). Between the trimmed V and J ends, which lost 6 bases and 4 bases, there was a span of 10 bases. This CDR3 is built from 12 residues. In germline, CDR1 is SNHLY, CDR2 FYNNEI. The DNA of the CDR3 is TGTGCCAGCAGCAGGGTGGGTTACGAGCAGTACTTC. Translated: CASSRVGYEQYF.

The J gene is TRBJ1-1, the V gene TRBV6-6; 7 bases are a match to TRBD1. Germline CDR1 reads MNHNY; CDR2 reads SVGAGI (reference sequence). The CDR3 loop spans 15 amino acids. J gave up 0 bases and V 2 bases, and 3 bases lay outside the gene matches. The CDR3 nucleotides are TGTGCCAGCAGTTACGACAGGGAGGTGAACACTGAAGCTTTCTTT. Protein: CASSYDREVNTEAFF.